This is a list of T cell receptor beta chains from one sample in a study of blood T cell repertoires in COVID-19. Generated by immunoSEQ multiplex PCR, the TCRdb table keeps only in-frame clones and is missing some. The sample has over 200,000 clones, 80% to 85% seen once; the top ten hold roughly 20%. Sequencing input: peripheral blood. These receptors came from a woman older than 75 with active or convalescent COVID-19. Both conserved end residues are part of each CDR3. Fields, in order: CDR3 DNA, CDR3 protein, V gene, clone size, CDR3 length, D gene, J gene. D genes are given only for firm matches. The listing skips clone size in some rows; elsewhere it reads once, few, many or a size class.

TGTGCCAGCAGGGTCCTGGCGGGGGGCACCAATGAGCAGTTCTTC	CASRVLAGGTNEQFF	TRBV7-3	.	15	TRBD2	TRBJ2-1
TGTGCCAGCAGTTACTCCCGACAGGGCAATCAGCCCCAGCATTTT	CASSYSRQGNQPQHF	TRBV6-5	.	15	.	TRBJ1-5
TGTGCCACCAGTGACCTAGCGGGGGGGAAAGAGACCCAGTACTTC	CATSDLAGGKETQYF	TRBV24-1	.	15	TRBD2	TRBJ2-5
TGTGCCAGCAGCTTAGAGGACAGGGGAATCTACGAGCAGTACTTC	CASSLEDRGIYEQYF	TRBV7-9	.	15	TRBD1	TRBJ2-7
TGTGCCAGCAGCCGAGACAGGGGTTTCTACGAGCAGTACTTC	CASSRDRGFYEQYF	TRBV7-8	.	14	TRBD1	TRBJ2-7
TGTGCCAGCAGAAACCGGGACAGCTCCTACAATGAGCAGTTCTTC	CASRNRDSSYNEQFF	TRBV2	.	15	TRBD1	TRBJ2-1
TGTGCCAGCAGCCTCCCCTCCGGGACAGGAAGAGGAGCCGTCTACGAGCAGTACTTC	CASSLPSGTGRGAVYEQYF	TRBV7-9	.	19	TRBD1	TRBJ2-7
TGTGCCTGGAGCAACAGGGTTGAAGCTTTCTTT	CAWSNRVEAFF	TRBV30	.	11	.	TRBJ1-1
TGTGCCAGCAGCGTACAGACAGGGATCCCCTACAATGAGCAGTTCTTC	CASSVQTGIPYNEQFF	TRBV7-2	once	16	TRBD1	TRBJ2-1
TGTGCCAGCAGCTTCAGGGATGGCGAGCAGTACTTC	CASSFRDGEQYF	TRBV7-2	.	12	.	TRBJ2-7
TGCGCCAGCGCGCAACCAGGACAGGGGTCGTACGAGCAGTACTTC	CASAQPGQGSYEQYF	TRBV5-1	.	15	TRBD1	TRBJ2-7
TGTGCCAGCAGCTCAGGGTATAGCAATCAGCCCCAGCATTTT	CASSSGYSNQPQHF	TRBV3-1/TRBV3-2	.	14	.	TRBJ1-5
TGCGCCAGCAGTCATCCACCCCCCCGACAGGTCCGCCGGGACACTGAAGCTTTCTTT	CASSHPPPRQVRRDTEAFF	TRBV23-1	.	19	.	TRBJ1-1
TGTGCCAGCAGCTTTTCGAAACCGGGTTCACCCCTCCACTTT	CASSFSKPGSPLHF	TRBV11-3	.	14	.	TRBJ1-6
TGTGCCAGCAGCTTAGTGGGGTCGGGACAGCCCTACGAGCAGTACTTC	CASSLVGSGQPYEQYF	TRBV7-9	.	16	TRBD1	TRBJ2-7
TGCGCCAGCAGCCAAGTCGCGGCGGGACTCTCTAATTCACCCCTCCACTTT	CASSQVAAGLSNSPLHF	TRBV4-1	.	17	.	TRBJ1-6
TGTGCCAGCTCACCCTCCGACCGGGGTTTTGATGGCTACACCTTC	CASSPSDRGFDGYTF	TRBV18	.	15	.	TRBJ1-2
TGTGCCAGCAGTCCAGGACTAGCGGGAGCTACCGGGGAGCTGTTTTTT	CASSPGLAGATGELFF	TRBV6-2/TRBV6-3	.	16	TRBD2	TRBJ2-2
TGTGCCAGCAGTCGGGGGGCGGTTAAAGCTTTCTTT	CASSRGAVKAFF	TRBV12-3/TRBV12-4	.	12	.	TRBJ1-1
TGTGCCAGCAGTCTAGGGGGACTAGGGGTTAAGGTTGAGCAGTTCTTC	CASSLGGLGVKVEQFF	TRBV28	.	16	TRBD2	TRBJ2-1
TGTGCCAGCAGCGTAGTAGGAGGTCGACTACTCTTC	CASSVVGGRLLF	TRBV9	few	12	.	TRBJ2-1
TGTGCCAGCAGCTTAAGACTAGCGGGGTACACCGGGGAGCTGTTTTTT	CASSLRLAGYTGELFF	TRBV7-2	.	16	TRBD2	TRBJ2-2
TGCAGTGCTAGAGGAGGGGGCGGCTACACCTTC	CSARGGGGYTF	TRBV20-1	.	11	TRBD1	TRBJ1-2
TGTGCCAGCAGCTTTCGTGGGGGACTAGCTACCGGGGAGCTGTTTTTT	CASSFRGGLATGELFF	TRBV7-3	once	16	TRBD2	TRBJ2-2
TGTGCCAGCAGCTCGGCCTCGGGGGGAGGGACTGAAGCTTTCTTT	CASSSASGGGTEAFF	TRBV7-2	few	15	.	TRBJ1-1
TGTGCCGGACAGGGGGTGGATCAGCCCCAGCATTTT	CAGQGVDQPQHF	TRBV6-6	.	12	TRBD1	TRBJ1-5
TGTGCCAGCGGATTGGGGGGGGGATCCTACGAGCAGTACTTC	CASGLGGGSYEQYF	TRBV7-2	.	14	TRBD2	TRBJ2-7
TGTGCCAGCAGCTTGTTGCCTGGGGCCCAAGAGACCCAGTACTTC	CASSLLPGAQETQYF	TRBV5-4	.	15	.	TRBJ2-5
TGTGCCAGCAGTTCGCCTCGACAGGGGGCTCAAGAAAAACTGTTTTTT	CASSSPRQGAQEKLFF	TRBV27	.	16	TRBD1	TRBJ1-4
TGTGCCAGCAGCGCTAAGACAGTGAACACTGAAGCTTTCTTT	CASSAKTVNTEAFF	TRBV7-2	.	14	.	TRBJ1-1
TGTGCCAGCAGCTTAGGGACTAGCGGGAGTATTCAGTTCTTC	CASSLGTSGSIQFF	TRBV11-3	.	14	TRBD2	TRBJ2-1
TGCGCCAGCGAGGCTAGCGGGGCCCAAGATACGCAGTATTTT	CASEASGAQDTQYF	TRBV5-1	.	14	TRBD2	TRBJ2-3
TGTGCCAGCAGTTCATTAGACAGGACCTTAACTGAAGCTTTCTTT	CASSSLDRTLTEAFF	TRBV6-5	few	15	.	TRBJ1-1
TGTGCCAGCAGCCTCGCGGGGGGGGGCGCAGGAAACACCATATATTTT	CASSLAGGGAGNTIYF	TRBV3-1/TRBV3-2	.	16	.	TRBJ1-3
TGCGCCAGCAGCTTGGCCGCAGGGAACACTGAAGCTTTCTTT	CASSLAAGNTEAFF	TRBV5-1	.	14	.	TRBJ1-1
TGTGCCAGCAGTTTCCGGCGGAGCGGGGAGCAGTACTTC	CASSFRRSGEQYF	TRBV6-5	.	13	.	TRBJ2-7
TGCGCCAGCAGCCTTAGGACTTTCGCCACACCCTCTGGGGCCAACGTCCTGACTTTC	CASSLRTFATPSGANVLTF	TRBV5-1	many	19	.	TRBJ2-6
TGTGCCACCAGCAGAGGGGGATTTTGGGAGGACTATGGCTACACCTTC	CATSRGGFWEDYGYTF	TRBV15	.	16	.	TRBJ1-2
TGTGCCAGCAGTTCCCAGGGAAAATGGCAGCCCCAGCATTTT	CASSSQGKWQPQHF	TRBV6-2/TRBV6-3	.	14	.	TRBJ1-5
TGCGCCAGCAGCTTACTAGCGGCTGGAGATAACGAGCAGTACTTC	CASSLLAAGDNEQYF	TRBV5-1	.	15	TRBD2	TRBJ2-7
TGTGCCAGCAGTTGGGGACAGGGCTCAGATACGCAGTATTTT	CASSWGQGSDTQYF	TRBV28	.	14	TRBD1	TRBJ2-3
TGCGCCAGCAGTTATACCCGGGACAGCTTCTCCTACGAGCAGTACTTC	CASSYTRDSFSYEQYF	TRBV5-1	.	16	TRBD1	TRBJ2-7